Below, 21 T cell receptor beta chains from the same sample are listed, as sequenced in a study of blood T cell repertoires in COVID-19. Profiled with immunoSEQ multiplex PCR; TCRdb holds only in-frame clones, not every one. The sample comprises about 45,000 clones, approximately 90% of which are singletons, and around 13% rests with the top ten. The sample comprised peripheral blood. The receptors stem from a human donor in a cohort sampled during active COVID-19.

This chain uses TRBV18 with TRBJ1-5; a possible D gene is TRBD1 (5 bases). V gave up 3 bases and J gave up 5 bases, with 8 bases separating them. The CDR3 contains 13 residues. Looked up from germline, CDR1 is KGHSH and CDR2 is LQKENI. CDR3 residues: CASSPLGDQPQHF. CDR3 in DNA: TGTGCCAGCTCACCGCTAGGGGATCAGCCCCAGCATTTT. Combining the CDR3 with reference TRBV18 and TRBJ1-5 gives the whole variable domain NAGVMQNPRHLVRRRGQEARLRCSPMKGHSHVYWYRQLPEEGLKFMVYLQKENIIDESGMPKERFSAEFPKEGPSILRIQQVVRGDSAAYFCASSPLGDQPQHFGDGTRLSIL.

V and J are TRBV2 and TRBJ2-5; D is ambiguous. V lost 5 bases to trimming and J lost 4 bases, with 5 bases between them. Germline V gene sequence: CDR1 SNHLY, CDR2 FYNNEI. The CDR3 sequence is 11 residues long. The CDR3 nucleotides are TGTGCCAGCAGTCAGCGAGAGACCCAGTACTTC. Its translation is CASSQRETQYF.

The chain links TRBV27 to TRBJ2-7; the match to TRBD2 covers 16 bases. V lost 5 bases and J lost 2; bases outside the gene matches: 6. Germline CDR1 and CDR2: MNHEY and SMNVEV (reference sequence). The CDR3 covers 17 residues. For the CDR3, the DNA is TGTGCCAGCAGTCTGGGACTAGCGGGAGGGAGCCCCTACGAGCAGTACTTC. Amino acid sequence: CASSLGLAGGSPYEQYF.

The chain couples TRBV5-4 to TRBJ2-2; D call uncertain. V was pared by 0 bases and J by 0 bases, with 6 bases between. Germline CDR1 SGHNT, CDR2 YYREEE (reference sequence). There are 15 residues in the CDR3. The CDR3 nucleotides are TGTGCCAGCAGCTTGGGGGCCTCGAACACCGGGGAGCTGTTTTTT. Its protein is CASSLGASNTGELFF. Full variable domain (outside the CDR3, taken from reference TRBV5-4 and TRBJ2-2): ETGVTQSPTHLIKTRGQQVTLRCSSQSGHNTVSWYQQALGQGPQFIFQYYREEENGRGNFPPRFSGLQFPNYSSELNVNALELDDSALYLCASSLGASNTGELFFGEGSRLTVL.

The table lists this clone with a few counts. The chain joins TRBV6-6 to TRBJ2-7; D may be TRBD1 (5 bases). CDR3 size: 14 residues. Trimming cost V 6 bases and J 2 bases, with 14 bases left between them. Germline CDR1 MNHNY, CDR2 SVGAGI (reference sequence). The CDR3 DNA reads TGTGCCAGCAGCAAAACAGGAGTCCCCTACGAGCAGTACTTC. The encoded protein is CASSKTGVPYEQYF.

This chain's CDR3 is CASSKVEGDRRGMGRYNEQFF. In DNA form, the CDR3 reads TGTGCCAGCAGCAAAGTAGAGGGGGATCGGCGCGGAATGGGTCGTTACAATGAGCAGTTCTTC. The chain uses TRBV21-1 and TRBJ2-1; TRBD1 was called by the table and not checked on the DNA. TRBV21-1 is flagged as a pseudogene. The CDR3 length is 21 residues.

The rearrangement joins TRBV10-2 to TRBJ2-1; TRBD2 is a possible D gene (5 bases). The CDR3 contains 16 residues. CDR1 and CDR2 (germline): WSHSY, SAAADI. The V and J ends lost 0 bases and 0 bases respectively, with 9 bases between them. CDR3 amino acids: CASSESPRASYNEQFF. The CDR3 DNA reads TGCGCCAGCAGTGAGTCGCCGCGGGCCTCCTACAATGAGCAGTTCTTC.

The chain has TRBV27 and TRBJ1-1; D is ambiguous. Germline-derived CDR1 and CDR2 are MNHEY and SMNVEV (reference sequence). The V end lost 1 base, the J end lost 3 bases, and 6 bases lay between the germline ends. This CDR3 region has 13 residues. This CDR3 reads CASSLYRYTEAFF. CDR3 nucleotide sequence: TGTGCCAGCAGTTTATACCGGTACACTGAAGCTTTCTTT.

The genes are TRBV7-6 and TRBJ2-5; no firm D call. V was shortened by 4 bases and J by 2 bases, with 11 bases between the two germline ends. There are 14 residues in the CDR3. Germline CDR1 SGHVS, CDR2 FNYEAQ. The CDR3 DNA is TGTGCCAGCAGCTGGGCCAGTGAACAAGAGACCCAGTACTTC. Its translation is CASSWASEQETQYF.

The genes are TRBV10-3 and TRBJ2-5, with 7 bases matching TRBD2. The CDR3 spans 14 residues. V lost 2 bases and J lost 2; bases outside the gene matches: 2. Germline V gene sequence: CDR1 ENHRY, CDR2 SYGVKD. In DNA, the CDR3 is TGTGCCATCAGTGAGGGGACTATACAAGAGACCCAGTACTTC. Its protein is CAISEGTIQETQYF.

This chain joins TRBV5-4 and TRBJ2-1; a weak D match, TRBD1 (6 bases). Looked up from germline, CDR1 is SGHNT and CDR2 is YYREEE (reference sequence). V was pared by 4 bases and J by 2 bases, with 19 bases between. The CDR3 spans 17 residues. The CDR3, as DNA: TGTGCCAGCAGCGGGGGCGGCGCTCGGGAACCCTACAATGAGCAGTTCTTC. Its protein is CASSGGGAREPYNEQFF.

V and J are TRBV19 and TRBJ2-7; TRBD1 aligns across 9 bases. The CDR3 has 14 residues. Germline loops: CDR1 LNHDA, CDR2 SQIVND (reference sequence). V shed 5 bases, J shed 2 bases, and the junction held 4 bases outside the gene matches. The CDR3 DNA follows: TGTGCCAGTAGTGAACAGGGGGCGACCTACGAGCAGTACTTC. This translates into CASSEQGATYEQYF.

This chain links TRBV11-2 with TRBJ2-1, with 8 positions matching TRBD2. J gave up 1 base and V 5 bases, and 10 bases lay outside the gene matches. The germline gives CDR1 SGHAT, CDR2 FQNNGV. This CDR3 has 17 residues. In DNA, the CDR3 is TGTGCCAGCAGCCCTCGGCTCGCGGGGGGATCCTACAATGAGCAGTTCTTC. Translation: CASSPRLAGGSYNEQFF.

The gene calls are TRBV6-5 and TRBJ1-3, with D uncertain. The CDR3 loop spans 15 amino acids. Per the germline V gene, CDR1 is MNHEY and CDR2 is SVGAGI. V was clipped by 0 bases and J by 0 bases, with 6 bases between them. CDR3 residues: CASSYSYSSGNTIYF. Here the CDR3 DNA reads TGTGCCAGCAGTTACTCTTATAGCTCTGGAAACACCATATATTTT.

The chain joins TRBV5-5 to TRBJ2-7; 7 bases agree with TRBD1. Germline V gives CDR1 SGHKS, CDR2 YYEKEE (reference sequence). This CDR3 region has 13 residues. V trimming: 4 bases; J trimming: 2 bases; junction bases outside the gene matches: 3. CDR3 DNA sequence: TGTGCCAGCAGCAAGGACAGGACCTACGAGCAGTACTTC. Its protein product is CASSKDRTYEQYF.

V gene TRBV6-5 combines with J gene TRBJ2-1, with TRBD2 matching 8 bases. Trimming took 2 bases from V and 7 from J; bases not matched to a gene: 4. Germline-derived CDR1 and CDR2 are MNHEY and SVGAGI. The CDR3 sequence is 14 residues long. The DNA for the CDR3 is TGTGCCAGCAGTTACAGGCTAGCGGGTAATGAGCAGTTCTTC. It codes for CASSYRLAGNEQFF.

There are a few counts of this clone. The rearrangement joins TRBV2 to TRBJ1-5; 7 bases are a match to TRBD1. V lost 4 bases and J lost 0; bases outside the gene matches: 9. Germline loops: CDR1 SNHLY, CDR2 FYNNEI. The CDR3 is made up of 17 amino acids. The CDR3 loop reads CASSGYRGVYSNQPQHF. CDR3 bases: TGTGCCAGCAGTGGTTACAGGGGAGTATATAGCAATCAGCCCCAGCATTTT.

The V gene is TRBV5-6, the J gene TRBJ1-3, with D tentatively TRBD1 (5 bases). V lost 4 bases and J 6 bases, leaving 14 bases between the germline ends. The length of the CDR3 is 14 residues. Germline CDR1 SGHDT, CDR2 YYEEEE. This CDR3 is CASSTGPLENTIYF. The DNA for the CDR3 is TGTGCCAGCAGCACAGGCCCTCTGGAAAACACCATATATTTT.

The chain recombines TRBV27 with TRBJ1-5, with a weak D call TRBD1 (5 bases). V dropped 3 bases and J dropped 3 bases, with 12 bases sitting between them. The germline gives CDR1 MNHEY, CDR2 SMNVEV (reference sequence). This CDR3 spans 15 amino acids. As DNA, the CDR3 is TGTGCCAGCAGTTTTCTCAGGGAGGTCAATCAGCCCCAGCATTTT. Translated, it gives CASSFLREVNQPQHF.

The rearrangement joins TRBV5-1 to TRBJ1-2; 12 nucleotides line up with TRBD1. CDR3 size: 14 residues. Germline V gene sequence: CDR1 SGHRS, CDR2 YFSETQ. The V and J ends lost 4 bases and 8 bases, in that order; junction bases with no gene match: 6. CDR3 in DNA: TGCGCCAGCAGCGAGGGACAGGGGGCCTTCGGCTACACCTTC. It yields the protein CASSEGQGAFGYTF.

This chain uses TRBV29-1 with TRBJ2-3, with D possibly being TRBD1 (6 bases). V lost 3 bases and J 4 bases, leaving 11 bases between the germline ends. Per the germline V gene, CDR1 is SQVTM and CDR2 is ANQGSEA. The CDR3 length is 13 residues. CDR3: CSVDRGRADTQYF. As DNA, the CDR3 is TGCAGCGTTGACAGGGGACGGGCAGATACGCAGTATTTT.